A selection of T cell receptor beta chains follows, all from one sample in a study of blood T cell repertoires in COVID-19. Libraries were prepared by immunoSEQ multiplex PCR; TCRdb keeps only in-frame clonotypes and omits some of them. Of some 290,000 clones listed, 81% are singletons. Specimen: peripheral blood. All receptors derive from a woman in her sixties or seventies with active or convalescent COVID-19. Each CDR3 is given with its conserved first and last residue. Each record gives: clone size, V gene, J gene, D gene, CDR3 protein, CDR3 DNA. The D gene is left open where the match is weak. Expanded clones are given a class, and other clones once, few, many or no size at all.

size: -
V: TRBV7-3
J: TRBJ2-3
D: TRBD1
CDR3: CASSSDRAQDTQYF
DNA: TGTGCCAGCAGCTCGGACAGGGCTCAAGATACGCAGTATTTT

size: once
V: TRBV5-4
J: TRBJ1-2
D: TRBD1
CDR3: CASSAGSGTGFSYGYTF
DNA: TGTGCCAGCAGCGCTGGAAGCGGGACAGGGTTTAGCTATGGCTACACCTTC

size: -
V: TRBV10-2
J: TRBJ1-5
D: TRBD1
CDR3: CASSGTGRNQPQHF
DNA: TGCGCCAGCAGTGGGACAGGGCGCAATCAGCCCCAGCATTTT

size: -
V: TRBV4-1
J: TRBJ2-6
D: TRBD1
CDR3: CASSQEGRVRGTSGANVLTF
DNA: TGCGCCAGCAGCCAAGAAGGGCGGGTCAGGGGGACGTCTGGGGCCAACGTCCTGACTTTC

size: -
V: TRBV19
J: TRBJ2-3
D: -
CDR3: CASSIGGAVTDTQYF
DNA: TGTGCCAGTAGTATTGGGGGGGCAGTAACAGATACGCAGTATTTT

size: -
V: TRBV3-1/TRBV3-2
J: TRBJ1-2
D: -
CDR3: CASSQARPPYGYTF
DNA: TGTGCCAGCAGCCAGGCCCGCCCTCCTTATGGCTACACCTTC

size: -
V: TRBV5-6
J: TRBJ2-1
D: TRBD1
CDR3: CASGYYRGTSYNEQFF
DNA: TGTGCCAGCGGGTACTACAGGGGAACCTCCTACAATGAGCAGTTCTTC

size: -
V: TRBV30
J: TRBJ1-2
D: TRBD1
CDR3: CAWGALQGASGYTF
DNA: TGTGCCTGGGGGGCACTTCAGGGGGCGTCCGGCTACACCTTC

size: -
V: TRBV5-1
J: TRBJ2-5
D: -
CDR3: CASSSQGGETQYF
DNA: TGCGCCAGCAGCTCACAGGGAGGGGAGACCCAGTACTTC

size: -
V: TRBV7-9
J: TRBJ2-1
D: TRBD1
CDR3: CASSLAGLGQGMNEQFF
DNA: TGTGCCAGCAGCTTAGCAGGGCTTGGACAGGGTATGAATGAGCAGTTCTTC

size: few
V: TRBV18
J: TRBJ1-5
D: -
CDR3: CASSEQTSNQPQHF
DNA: TGTGCCAGCTCAGAGCAAACCTCTAATCAGCCCCAGCATTTT

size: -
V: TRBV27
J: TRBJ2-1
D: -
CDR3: CASSRTPSSYNEQFF
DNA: TGTGCCAGCAGCAGGACACCCTCCTCCTACAATGAGCAGTTCTTC